The T cell receptor (beta chain) described here comes from a study of T-cell memory formation after mild COVID-19. Study-wide findings and caveats: There was no confirmation that second-wave clones peaking on day 37 were SARS-CoV-2 specific. Clones that contracted from day 15 to 85 were balanced CD4/CD8, while later expanders leaned CD4+.

This clonotype was found a few times. Its antigen is undetermined. Libraries for TCRalpha and TCRbeta carried sample barcodes and unique molecular identifiers via 5'RACE. TCRdb called the 5' RACE reads again in MiXCR, with one record for every CDR3 protein. Among fewer than 650,000 distinct CDR3 sequences listed, roughly 22% were seen once. V was pared by 1 base and J by 0 bases, with 15 bases between. From germline, CDR1 is LGHNA and CDR2 YNFKEQ. The CDR3 is 17 residues long. The specimen was PBMCs or a T cell subset sorted from them (not recorded which). The chain has TRBV4-2 and TRBJ1-1, with D possibly matching TRBD1 (5 bases). The receptor comes from an adult woman who had mild COVID-19 (a few samples of this study predate the infection). Cell type and time point are not known. The CDR3: CASSQVGRAGLNTEAFF. The CDR3 nucleotides are TGTGCCAGCAGCCAAGTTGGCAGGGCTGGCCTGAACACTGAAGCTTTCTTT.